This TCR beta chain was profiled in a study of blood T cell repertoires in COVID-19 (dated by TCRdb to 2019 to 2021). General notes on the study: Samples from collaborators originated in the United States, Italy and Spain and spanned both the acute and convalescent phases of COVID-19. The prospective study material was composed of cDNA or gDNA derived from T cells, B-cell-depleted T cells, or PBMCs. The dataset comprised deeply sampled blood TCRbeta repertoires from subjects exposed to, actively infected with, or recovered from COVID-19. A freely available public database, intended as a resource for researchers studying the immune response to SARS-CoV-2, is where the repertoires were released. The samples were drawn from the first 160 participants of the ongoing ImmuneRACE study and from 1,254 subjects provided by 6 global collaborators. Sample metadata almost always included a de-identified subject ID, COVID-19 status, age in years and sex. Where HLA class I and class II types were available, the types were taken from metadata supplied by the sample provider, not from assay-based typing.

From the germline V gene, CDR1 is SGHRS and CDR2 is YFSETQ. The CDR3 numbers 15 residues from cysteine through phenylalanine. Just the 45-base CDR3 DNA is kept, in frame starting at base 1. Germline trimming: 3 bases from V, 7 bases from J; junction bases outside gene matches: 6. Paper-wide results and their limitations: The amount of clinical and demographic metadata varied by source and participant and was provided uncurated.

Participants in the prospective study were aged about 18 to 100 years, lived in more than 20 United States geographic areas, and enrolled through a virtual design. Cohort assignment in the prospective study relied on participant-reported clinical history from a screening survey and a study questionnaire. Recovered participants in ImmuneRACE Cohort 3 were defined as having two consecutive negative NP/OP PCR tests, clearance from a healthcare professional, or resolution of symptoms. In the prospective study, mobile phlebotomists collected whole blood, serum and a nasopharyngeal or oropharyngeal swab from each participant. Participants in the prospective study had the option to provide additional blood draws and questionnaires over a roughly 2-month period. Before DNA extraction, blood samples from the prospective study were shipped at room temperature or frozen. TCRbeta CDR3 regions were amplified from genomic DNA using the immunoSEQ Assay, a bias-controlled multiplex PCR. Under the source paper's analysis protocol: Within the assay, amplification of reference gene primers was used to estimate how many nucleated cells each sample contained. Sequence reads were collapsed and filtered to measure the absolute abundance of every unique TCRbeta CDR3 rearrangement. Productive Simpson clonality was computed per sample as the square root of Simpson's diversity index over productive rearrangements. The clones in this table, taken by TCRdb from immuneACCESS, are in-frame only. Not every clone is retained; where verified, under half of the shortfall comes from an unresolved V gene, and the cause of the rest is unknown. D and trimming were read from the DNA, whereas the V and J calls and clone size are those reported in that table. The sample data list about half a million clones, and about 85% of these were observed just once. The top ten clonotypes cover roughly 8% of the sample.

This clone was picked up one time. Its antigen is currently not known. Base qualities were left out, and no much larger clone turns up one base away. This sequence originates from a woman aged 60-75 years who had recovered from COVID-19. The sequenced sample consisted of PBMCs or T cells enriched from blood (not recorded which). The chain joins TRBV5-1 to TRBJ2-1, and 11 junctional nucleotides match TRBD1. Here is the DNA: TGCGCCAGCAGCTCCGGGACAGGGGGGGAAAATGAGCAGTTCTTC. Translated, it reads CASSSGTGGENEQFF.